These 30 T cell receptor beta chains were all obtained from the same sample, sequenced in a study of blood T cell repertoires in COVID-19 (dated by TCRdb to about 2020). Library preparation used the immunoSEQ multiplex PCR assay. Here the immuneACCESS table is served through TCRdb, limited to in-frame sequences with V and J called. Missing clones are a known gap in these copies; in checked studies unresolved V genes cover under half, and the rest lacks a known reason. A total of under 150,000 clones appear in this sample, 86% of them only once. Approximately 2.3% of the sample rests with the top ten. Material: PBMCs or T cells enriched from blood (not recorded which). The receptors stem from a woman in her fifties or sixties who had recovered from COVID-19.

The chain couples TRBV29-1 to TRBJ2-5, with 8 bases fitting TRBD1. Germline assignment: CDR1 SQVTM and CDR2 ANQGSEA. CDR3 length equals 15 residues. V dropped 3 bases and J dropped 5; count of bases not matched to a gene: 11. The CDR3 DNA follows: TGCAGCGTTGACTCTACCCCGGACAGGGTGGAGACCCAGTACTTC. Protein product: CSVDSTPDRVETQYF.

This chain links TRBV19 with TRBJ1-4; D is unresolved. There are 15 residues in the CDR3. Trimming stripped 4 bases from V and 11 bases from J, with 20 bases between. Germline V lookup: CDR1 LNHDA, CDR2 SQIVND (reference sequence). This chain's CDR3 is CASSKMGEGGFKLFF. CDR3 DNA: TGTGCCAGTAGTAAAATGGGAGAGGGTGGGTTTAAACTGTTTTTT.

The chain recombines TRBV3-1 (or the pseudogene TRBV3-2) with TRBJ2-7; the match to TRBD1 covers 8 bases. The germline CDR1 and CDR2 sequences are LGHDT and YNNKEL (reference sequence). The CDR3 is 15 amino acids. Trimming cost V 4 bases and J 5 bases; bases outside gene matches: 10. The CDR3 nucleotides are TGTGCCAGCAGCCCCGGGCAGGGGGCAGGCAACGAGCAGTACTTC. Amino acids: CASSPGQGAGNEQYF.

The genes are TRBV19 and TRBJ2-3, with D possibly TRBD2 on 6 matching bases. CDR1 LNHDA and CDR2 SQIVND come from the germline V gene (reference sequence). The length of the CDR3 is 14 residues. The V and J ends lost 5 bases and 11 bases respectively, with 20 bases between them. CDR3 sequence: CASSLLGGWPGQYF. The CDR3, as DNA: TGTGCCAGTAGTCTACTGGGAGGTTGGCCAGGGCAGTATTTT. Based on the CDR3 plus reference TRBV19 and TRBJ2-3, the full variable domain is DGGITQSPKYLFRKEGQNVTLSCEQNLNHDAMYWYRQDPGQGLRLIYYSQIVNDFQKGDIAEGYSVSREKKESFPLTVTSAQKNPTAFYLCASSLLGGWPGQYFGPGTRLTVL.

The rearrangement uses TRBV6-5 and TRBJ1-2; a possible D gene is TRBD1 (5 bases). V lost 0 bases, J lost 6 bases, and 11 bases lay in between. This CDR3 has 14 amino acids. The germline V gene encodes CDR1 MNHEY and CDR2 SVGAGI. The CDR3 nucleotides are TGTGCCAGCAGTTACTCGACGGGGGATAATGGCTACACCTTC. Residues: CASSYSTGDNGYTF.

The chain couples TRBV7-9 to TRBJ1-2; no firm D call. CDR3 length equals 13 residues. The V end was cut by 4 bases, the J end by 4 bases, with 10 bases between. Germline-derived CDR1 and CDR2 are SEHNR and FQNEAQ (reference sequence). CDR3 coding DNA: TGTGCCAGCAGCTCCACTTCGGTCTATGGCTACACCTTC. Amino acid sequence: CASSSTSVYGYTF.

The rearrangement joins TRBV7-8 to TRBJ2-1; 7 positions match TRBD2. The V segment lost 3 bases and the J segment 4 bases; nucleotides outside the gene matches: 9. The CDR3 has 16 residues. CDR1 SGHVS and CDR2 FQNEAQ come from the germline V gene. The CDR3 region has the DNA TGTGCCAGCAGCTTCCCCCGGGGGGACCCATACAATGAGCAGTTCTTC. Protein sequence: CASSFPRGDPYNEQFF. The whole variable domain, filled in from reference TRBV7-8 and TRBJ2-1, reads GAGVSQSPRYKVAKRGQDVALRCDPISGHVSLFWYQQALGQGPEFLTYFQNEAQLDKSGLPSDRFFAERPEGSVSTLKIQRTQQEDSAVYLCASSFPRGDPYNEQFFGPGTRLTVL.

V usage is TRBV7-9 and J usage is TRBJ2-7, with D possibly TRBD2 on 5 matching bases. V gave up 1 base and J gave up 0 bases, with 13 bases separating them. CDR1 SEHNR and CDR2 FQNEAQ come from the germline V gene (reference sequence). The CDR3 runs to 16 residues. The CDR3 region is CASSLVAGISSYEQYF. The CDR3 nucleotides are TGTGCCAGCAGCTTAGTTGCCGGGATAAGCTCCTACGAGCAGTACTTC.

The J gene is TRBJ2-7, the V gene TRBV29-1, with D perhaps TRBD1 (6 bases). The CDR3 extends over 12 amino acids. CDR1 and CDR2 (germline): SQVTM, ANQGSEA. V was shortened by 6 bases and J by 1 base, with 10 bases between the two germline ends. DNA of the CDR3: TGCAGCGTCGTGGACAGTTCCTACGAGCAGTACTTC. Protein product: CSVVDSSYEQYF.

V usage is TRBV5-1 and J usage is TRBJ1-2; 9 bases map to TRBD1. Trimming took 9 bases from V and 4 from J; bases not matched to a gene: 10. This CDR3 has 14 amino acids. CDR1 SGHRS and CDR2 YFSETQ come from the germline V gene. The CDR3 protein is CATDLQDRGYGYTF. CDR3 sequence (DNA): TGCGCCACCGACCTTCAGGACAGGGGCTATGGCTACACCTTC.

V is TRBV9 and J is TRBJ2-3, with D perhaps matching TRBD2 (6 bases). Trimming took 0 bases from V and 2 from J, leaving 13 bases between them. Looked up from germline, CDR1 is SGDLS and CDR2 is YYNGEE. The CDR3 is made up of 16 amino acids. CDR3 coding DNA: TGTGCCAGCAGCGTAGGCGCTAGCGATAACACAGATACGCAGTATTTT. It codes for CASSVGASDNTDTQYF.

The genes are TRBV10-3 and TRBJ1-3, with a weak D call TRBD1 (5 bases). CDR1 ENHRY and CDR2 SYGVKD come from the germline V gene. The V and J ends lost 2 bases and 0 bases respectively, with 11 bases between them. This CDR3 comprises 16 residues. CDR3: CAISEGQGYSGNTIYF. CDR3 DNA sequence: TGTGCCATCAGTGAGGGGCAGGGCTACTCTGGAAACACCATATATTTT.

CDR3 DNA: TGTGCTAGTGGTTTGCCACTGGTTGGTGAGCAGTTCTTC. As protein: CASGLPLVGEQFF. The chain links TRBV12-5 to TRBJ2-1, with D hard to call. CDR3 length equals 13 residues. V lost 2 bases and J 9 bases, leaving 11 bases between the germline ends. Germline CDR1 LGHNT, CDR2 FRNRAP. Supplemented by reference TRBV12-5 and TRBJ2-1, the full variable domain reads DARVTQTPRHKVTEMGQEVTMRCQPILGHNTVFWYRQTMMQGLELLAYFRNRAPLDDSGMPKDRFSAEMPDATLATLKIQPSEPRDSAVYFCASGLPLVGEQFFGPGTRLTVL.

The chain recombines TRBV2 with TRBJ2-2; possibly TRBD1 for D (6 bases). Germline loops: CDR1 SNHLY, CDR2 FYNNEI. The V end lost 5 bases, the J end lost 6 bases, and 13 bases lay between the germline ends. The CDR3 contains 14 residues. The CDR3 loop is CASSRGTKPGELFF. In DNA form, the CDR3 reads TGTGCCAGCAGTCGAGGGACAAAGCCCGGGGAGCTGTTTTTT.

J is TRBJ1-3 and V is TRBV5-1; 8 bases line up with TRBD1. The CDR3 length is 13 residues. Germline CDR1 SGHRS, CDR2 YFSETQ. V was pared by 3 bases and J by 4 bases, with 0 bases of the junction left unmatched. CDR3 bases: TGCGCCAGCAGCTGGACAGGGGGAAACACCATATATTTT. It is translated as CASSWTGGNTIYF. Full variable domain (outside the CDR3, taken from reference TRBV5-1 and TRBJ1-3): KAGVTQTPRYLIKTRGQQVTLSCSPISGHRSVSWYQQTPGQGLQFLFEYFSETQRNKGNFPGRFSGRQFSNSRSEMNVSTLELGDSALYLCASSWTGGNTIYFGEGSWLTVV.

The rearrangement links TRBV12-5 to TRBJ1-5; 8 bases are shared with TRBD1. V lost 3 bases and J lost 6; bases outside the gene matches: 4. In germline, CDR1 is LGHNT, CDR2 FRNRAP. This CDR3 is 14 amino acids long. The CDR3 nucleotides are TGTGCTAGTGGTTTAACAGGGGGAGGTCAGCCCCAGCATTTT. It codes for CASGLTGGGQPQHF.

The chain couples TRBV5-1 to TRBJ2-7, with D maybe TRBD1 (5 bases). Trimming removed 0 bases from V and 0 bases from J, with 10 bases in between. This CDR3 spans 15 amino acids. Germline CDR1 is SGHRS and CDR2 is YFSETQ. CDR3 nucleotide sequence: TGCGCCAGCAGCTTGGAAGGGGCGCCCTCCTACGAGCAGTACTTC. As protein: CASSLEGAPSYEQYF.

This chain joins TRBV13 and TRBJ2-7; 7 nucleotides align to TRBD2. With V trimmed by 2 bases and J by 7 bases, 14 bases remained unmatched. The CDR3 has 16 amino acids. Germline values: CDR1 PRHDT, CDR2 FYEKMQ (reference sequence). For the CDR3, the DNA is TGTGCCAGCAGCTTATGGGGGGGTGGCGGACCGCTTGAGCAGTACTTC. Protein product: CASSLWGGGGPLEQYF.

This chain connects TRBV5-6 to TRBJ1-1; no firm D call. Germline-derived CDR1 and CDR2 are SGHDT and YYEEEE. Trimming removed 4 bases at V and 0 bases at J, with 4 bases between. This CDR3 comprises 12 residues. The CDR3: CASSHMNTEAFF. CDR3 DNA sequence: TGTGCCAGCAGCCACATGAACACTGAAGCTTTCTTT.

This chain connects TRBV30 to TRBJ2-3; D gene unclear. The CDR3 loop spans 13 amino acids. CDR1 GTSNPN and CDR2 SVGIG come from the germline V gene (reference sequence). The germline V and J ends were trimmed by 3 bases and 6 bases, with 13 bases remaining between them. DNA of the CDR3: TGTGCCTGGAGCCGTTCAACCCGGGATACGCAGTATTTT. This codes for CAWSRSTRDTQYF.

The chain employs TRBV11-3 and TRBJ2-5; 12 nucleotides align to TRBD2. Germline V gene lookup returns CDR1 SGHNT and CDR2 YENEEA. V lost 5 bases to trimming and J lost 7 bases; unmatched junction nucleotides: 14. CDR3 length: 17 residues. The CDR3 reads CASSPRLAGDPGGTQYF. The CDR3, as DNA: TGTGCCAGCAGCCCTCGACTAGCGGGGGACCCCGGGGGGACCCAGTACTTC.

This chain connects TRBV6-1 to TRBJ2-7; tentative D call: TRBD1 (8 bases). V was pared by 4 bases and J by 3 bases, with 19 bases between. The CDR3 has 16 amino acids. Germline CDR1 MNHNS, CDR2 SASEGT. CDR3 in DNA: TGTGCCAGCAGTGGGGCAACAGGGGGGGTCCGCTACGAGCAGTACTTC. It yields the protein CASSGATGGVRYEQYF.

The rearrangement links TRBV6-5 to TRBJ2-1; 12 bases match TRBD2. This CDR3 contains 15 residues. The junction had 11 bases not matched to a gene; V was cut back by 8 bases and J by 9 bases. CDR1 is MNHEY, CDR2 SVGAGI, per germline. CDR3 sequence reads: CASGVTSGGSGEQFF. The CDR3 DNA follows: TGTGCCAGCGGGGTTACTAGCGGGGGGTCGGGTGAGCAGTTCTTC.

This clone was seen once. In DNA form, the CDR3 reads TGTGCCAGCACCCTGCTGGCCAGATTCACCTACGAGCAGTACTTC. Amino acid sequence: CASTLLARFTYEQYF. The chain joins TRBV7-8 to TRBJ2-7, with D unresolved. The CDR3 length is 15 residues. The germline V and J ends were trimmed by 7 bases and 2 bases, with 18 bases remaining between them. Looked up from germline, CDR1 is SGHVS and CDR2 is FQNEAQ. Drawing the rest from reference TRBV7-8 and TRBJ2-7, the complete variable domain is GAGVSQSPRYKVAKRGQDVALRCDPISGHVSLFWYQQALGQGPEFLTYFQNEAQLDKSGLPSDRFFAERPEGSVSTLKIQRTQQEDSAVYLCASTLLARFTYEQYFGPGTRLTVT.

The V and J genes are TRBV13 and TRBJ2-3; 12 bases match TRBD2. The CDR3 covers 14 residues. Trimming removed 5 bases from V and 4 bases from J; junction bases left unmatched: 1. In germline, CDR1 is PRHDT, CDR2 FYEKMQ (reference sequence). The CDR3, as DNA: TGTGCCAGCAGCAGACTAGCGGGGGCAGATACGCAGTATTTT. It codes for CASSRLAGADTQYF.

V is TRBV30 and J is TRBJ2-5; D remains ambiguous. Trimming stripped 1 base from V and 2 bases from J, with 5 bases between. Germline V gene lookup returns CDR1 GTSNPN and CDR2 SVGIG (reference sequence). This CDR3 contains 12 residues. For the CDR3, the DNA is TGTGCCTGGAGTGACAGACAAGAGACCCAGTACTTC. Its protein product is CAWSDRQETQYF. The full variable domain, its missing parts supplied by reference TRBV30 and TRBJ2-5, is SQTIHQWPATLVQPVGSPLSLECTVEGTSNPNLYWYRQAAGRGLQLLFYSVGIGQISSEVPQNLSASRPQDRQFILSSKKLLLSDSGFYLCAWSDRQETQYFGPGTRLLVL.

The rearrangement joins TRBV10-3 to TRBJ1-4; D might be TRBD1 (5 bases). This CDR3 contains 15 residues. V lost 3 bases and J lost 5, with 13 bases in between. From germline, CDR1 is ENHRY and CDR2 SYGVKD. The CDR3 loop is CAISDGSRGNEKLFF. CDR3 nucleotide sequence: TGTGCCATCAGTGACGGGTCCCGGGGGAATGAAAAACTGTTTTTT.

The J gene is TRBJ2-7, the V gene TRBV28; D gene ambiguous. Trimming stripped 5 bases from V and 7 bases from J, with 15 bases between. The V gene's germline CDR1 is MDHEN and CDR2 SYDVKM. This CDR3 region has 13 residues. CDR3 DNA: TGTGCCAGCAGTCAAGCCCGTCTGTGGGAGCAGTACTTC. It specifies CASSQARLWEQYF.

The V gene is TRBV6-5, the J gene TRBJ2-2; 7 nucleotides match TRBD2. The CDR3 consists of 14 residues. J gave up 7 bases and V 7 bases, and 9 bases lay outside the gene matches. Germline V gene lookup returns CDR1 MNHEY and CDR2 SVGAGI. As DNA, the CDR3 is TGTGCCAGCAACCGACGACTAGCCGTCGGGGAGCTGTTTTTT. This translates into CASNRRLAVGELFF.

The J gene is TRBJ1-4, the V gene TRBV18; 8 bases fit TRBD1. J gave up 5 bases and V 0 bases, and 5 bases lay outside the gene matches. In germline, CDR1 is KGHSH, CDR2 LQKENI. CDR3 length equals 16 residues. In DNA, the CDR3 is TGTGCCAGCTCACCACCAGCTGGACAGGGAAATGAAAAACTGTTTTTT. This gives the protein CASSPPAGQGNEKLFF.